Sequencing of this T cell receptor (beta chain) was carried out in a study of human T cells and chemical hapten exposure. Individual cDNA molecules (in the library) carried attached unique molecular identifiers. TCRdb fed the reads into MiXCR, producing one record per CDR3 protein. The sample lists approximately 5,000 distinct CDR3 sequences, around 51% occurring once. The table lists this clonotype with a count of one. Germline values: CDR1 MNHNY, CDR2 SVGAGI (reference sequence). The CDR3 loop spans 13 amino acids. The V and J ends lost 2 bases and 7 bases, in that order; junction bases with no gene match: 0. Described treatment: therapeutic diphenylcyclopropenone sensitization with weekly scalp DPC. Ahead of each patch test application, blood was drawn. Non-pregnant alopecia patients aged 18 to 70, suitable for DPC therapy.

The chain recombines TRBV6-6 with TRBJ2-1, with TRBD1 identical over 9 bases. Sequenced here: whole blood, sampled before DPC sensitization or 2, 6, or about 24 weeks after (not recorded which). The TCR comes from an adult with alopecia areata. Some clones in this sample may be carry-over from other donors' samples. This table probably holds off-target reads from a library built for another chain. CDR3 region: CASSYDRGNEQFF. The CDR3 DNA reads TGTGCCAGCAGTTACGACAGGGGGAATGAGCAGTTCTTC.